The 13 T cell receptor beta chains below were found in one sample sequenced in a study of cytomegalovirus exposure and HLA in healthy donors. PCR involved 60 Vbeta and 13 Jbeta primers. Using immunoSEQ multiplex PCR, the repertoire was profiled, and TCRdb retains in-frame clones only, with some absent. The table for this sample gives approximately 120,000 clones. Sequenced sample: PBMCs. Source of these receptors: a middle-aged man in good health and CMV-seronegative.

This chain links TRBV28 with TRBJ2-1; 10 bases align to TRBD2. The ends lost 1 base at V and 7 bases at J; junction bases unmatched: 7. The length of the CDR3 is 16 residues. Germline CDR1 and CDR2: MDHEN and SYDVKM. The DNA for the CDR3 is TGTGCCAGCAGTTTATCGTTCGGGACTAGCGTAAATGAGCAGTTCTTC. This gives the protein CASSLSFGTSVNEQFF.

The rearrangement uses TRBV30 and TRBJ2-3; no clear D gene. The V gene's germline CDR1 is GTSNPN and CDR2 SVGIG (reference sequence). V gave up 3 bases and J gave up 2 bases, with 12 bases separating them. This CDR3 contains 14 residues. CDR3 residues: CAWSLGLLTDTQYF. The CDR3 coding sequence is TGTGCCTGGAGCCTCGGGTTACTCACAGATACGCAGTATTTT.

The gene calls are TRBV5-1 and TRBJ2-7, with TRBD1 as a possible D gene (5 bases). The CDR3 extends over 16 amino acids. Trimming pared 2 bases from V and 5 bases from J, leaving 20 bases between. Germline V gene sequence: CDR1 SGHRS, CDR2 YFSETQ. The CDR3 reads CASSLRLGGQGDEQYF. DNA of the CDR3: TGCGCCAGCAGCTTAAGGTTAGGCGGTCAAGGGGACGAGCAGTACTTC.

V is TRBV15 and J is TRBJ1-1; 7 bases are a match to TRBD1. This CDR3 region has 15 residues. J was trimmed by 0 bases and V by 3 bases; bases with no gene match: 4. Germline loops: CDR1 LNHNV, CDR2 YYDKDF (reference sequence). CDR3 sequence reads: CATSRAGQLNTEAFF. CDR3 nucleotide sequence: TGTGCCACCAGCAGGGCGGGACAGCTGAACACTGAAGCTTTCTTT.

The chain recombines TRBV11-3 with TRBJ1-1; 9 bases are shared with TRBD1. Trimming took 0 bases from V and 3 from J; bases not matched to a gene: 11. CDR1 SGHNT and CDR2 YENEEA come from the germline V gene. This CDR3 region has 18 residues. This CDR3 is CASSLDLGGTGSDTEAFF. In DNA form, the CDR3 reads TGTGCCAGCAGCTTAGATCTGGGAGGGACAGGGAGTGACACTGAAGCTTTCTTT.

The rearrangement joins TRBV7-2 to TRBJ2-5; weak D call: TRBD1 (6 bases). V gave up 6 bases and J gave up 2 bases, with 16 bases separating them. The CDR3 loop spans 15 amino acids. The germline gives CDR1 SGHTA, CDR2 FQGNSA. This chain's CDR3 is CASSRQAAQQETQYF. The DNA for the CDR3 is TGTGCCAGCAGTCGACAGGCGGCTCAGCAAGAGACCCAGTACTTC.

The chain has TRBV7-9 and TRBJ2-2; 10 bases match TRBD2. With 6 bases clipped from V and 0 bases from J, the junction kept 4 bases outside the gene matches. Germline V gives CDR1 SEHNR, CDR2 FQNEAQ (reference sequence). The CDR3 has 16 amino acids. CDR3 nucleotide sequence: TGTGCCAGCAGTAGGACTAGCGGCGCGAACACCGGGGAGCTGTTTTTT. It encodes CASSRTSGANTGELFF. Together with reference TRBV7-9 and TRBJ2-2, the CDR3 gives the full variable domain: DTGVSQNPRHKITKRGQNVTFRCDPISEHNRLYWYRQTLGQGPEFLTYFQNEAQLEKSRLLSDRFSAERPKGSFSTLEIQRTEQGDSAMYLCASSRTSGANTGELFFGEGSRLTVL.

The genes are TRBV5-1 and TRBJ2-5; the D is unclear. The CDR3 sequence is 14 residues long. V was cut by 4 bases and J by 1 base, with 11 bases left in between. In germline, CDR1 is SGHRS, CDR2 YFSETQ. CDR3 bases: TGCGCCAGCAGCCGCCAGGCCTTCCAAGAGACCCAGTACTTC. Translating it yields CASSRQAFQETQYF.

The chain carries TRBV5-1 and TRBJ2-3; 8 bases are a match to TRBD2. The CDR3 is 15 residues long. Trimming took 4 bases from V and 3 from J; bases not matched to a gene: 7. Germline assignment: CDR1 SGHRS and CDR2 YFSETQ. The CDR3 region has the DNA TGCGCCAGCAGCGCGGGACTAGGCGGGACAGATACGCAGTATTTT. Its translation: CASSAGLGGTDTQYF.

The chain recombines TRBV29-1 with TRBJ1-2, with unresolved D. The ends were cut back, 1 base at V and 2 bases at J, with 8 bases in the middle. CDR1 is SQVTM, CDR2 ANQGSEA, per germline. The CDR3 runs to 13 residues. The CDR3 loop reads CSVEGPANYGYTF. CDR3 nucleotides: TGCAGCGTTGAAGGGCCAGCGAACTATGGCTACACCTTC.

The chain has TRBV27 and TRBJ1-5; D may be TRBD1 (5 bases). Germline V gives CDR1 MNHEY, CDR2 SMNVEV (reference sequence). The CDR3 spans 15 residues. Trimming removed 4 bases from V and 0 bases from J, with 10 bases in between. In nucleotides, the CDR3 is TGTGCCAGCAGTTCGGGGGGAGGTAGCAATCAGCCCCAGCATTTT. Protein: CASSSGGGSNQPQHF.

The rearrangement uses TRBV7-2 and TRBJ2-3; a weak D match, TRBD1 (6 bases). The CDR3 is 15 amino acids. The V end lost 1 base, the J end lost 2 bases, and 10 bases lay between the germline ends. Germline V CDR1 and CDR2: SGHTA, FQGNSA. The CDR3 DNA sequence: TGTGCCAGCAGCTTAGGCAGGGGCAACACAGATACGCAGTATTTT. This gives the protein CASSLGRGNTDTQYF.

V is TRBV10-1 and J is TRBJ2-5; 8 positions match TRBD1. Germline CDR1 WNHNN, CDR2 SYGVQD (reference sequence). The V and J ends lost 5 bases and 5 bases, in that order; junction bases with no gene match: 4. The CDR3 consists of 13 residues. CDR3 nucleotides: TGCGCCAGCAGTCAGGGGGCGCTCGAGACCCAGTACTTC. It translates to CASSQGALETQYF.